A selection of T cell receptor beta chains follows, all from one sample in a study of blood T cell repertoires in COVID-19. Method: immunoSEQ multiplex PCR; TCRdb's copy keeps in-frame clones and lacks some. The repertoire holds 150,000 to 200,000 clones, with about 83% as singletons. The sequencing sample was made of PBMCs or T cells enriched from blood (not recorded which). The receptors derive from a woman aged 30 to 39 who had been exposed to COVID-19. The CDR3 runs from the conserved cysteine through the conserved F or W. Clone size appears in some rows only: once, few, many, or a class for an expanded clone.

abundance	v_gene	CDR3aa
.	TRBV15	CATSGRTGGSDTQYF
few	TRBV6-4	CASSDSAASSSYNEQFF
.	TRBV4-2	CASSQLAGGRGFF
.	TRBV10-3	CAISEPRTVSSYEQYF
.	TRBV7-2	CASSLDRLDGYTF
.	TRBV10-1	CASSDRGNHYEQYF
.	TRBV11-3	CASSLGTGGCYEQYF
.	TRBV5-4	CASSGYRDRGLVGTEAFF
.	TRBV18	CASSLYSRPGLPKETQYF
.	TRBV6-6	CASVLTELGNTIYF
.	TRBV18	CASSPPWDRVEQYF
.	TRBV5-1	CASSLTNTEAFF
.	TRBV18	CASSPGQGDRWNFSPLHF
.	TRBV6-5	CASSYETGEDEQFF
.	TRBV13	CASSLGGVWTEAFF
few	TRBV30	CAWATSGGKQFF
.	TRBV7-2	CASSLAVAGLVPYEQYF
.	TRBV5-6	CASSLDTGGGYYGYTF
.	TRBV6-4	CASIGAGERQPQHF
.	TRBV19	CASSIPDSLGQPQHF
once	TRBV12-3/TRBV12-4	CASSLTAYQPQHF
.	TRBV19	CASSIHPAGYNYGYTF
.	TRBV9	CASSVTRNTGELFF
.	TRBV6-5	CASIQGAAFF
.	TRBV4-3	CASSQGTGLLTDTQYF
.	TRBV9	CASSGPQGANTEAFF
.	TRBV2	CASSEVETGEFSEQYF
.	TRBV30	CAWSVTSGGYNEQFF
.	TRBV12-5	CASGLPATGSGANVLTF
.	TRBV19	CASSALSPFTGLGISGNTIYF
.	TRBV6-5	CASSGDKAYYGYTF